The rows below give T cell receptor beta chains drawn from one sample of a study of cytomegalovirus exposure and HLA in healthy donors. This table comes from immunoSEQ multiplex PCR, and its TCRdb copy is limited to in-frame clones, with some not included. The table includes around 150,000 clones, more than 65% detected once. The source material was PBMCs. The origin of the receptors is a woman between 35 and 50 years old in good health and CMV-seropositive. The CDR3 runs from the conserved cysteine through the conserved F or W. Fields, in order: J gene, D gene, clone size, V gene, CDR3 DNA, CDR3 protein. D genes are given only for firm matches. For some rows the clone size is stated as once, few or many, or as a class when expanded; others skip it.

TRBJ2-7 . few TRBV9 TGTGCCAGCAGCCCCGGGGACACAGACTACGAGCAGTACTTC CASSPGDTDYEQYF
TRBJ1-1 TRBD1 . TRBV29-1 TGCAGCGTTGAAGACACAGGGGGCACTGAAGCTTTCTTT CSVEDTGGTEAFF
TRBJ2-4 . . TRBV16 TGTGCCAGCAGCCAATTCAGGGGGGAAAACATTCAGTACTTC CASSQFRGENIQYF
TRBJ2-2 . . TRBV29-1 TGCAGCGTTGAAACCTGGACAGACAGGACCGGGGAGCTGTTTTTT CSVETWTDRTGELFF
TRBJ1-3 . . TRBV7-2 TGTGCCAGCAGCTTATTCGGGGACACCATATATTTT CASSLFGDTIYF
TRBJ1-6 . . TRBV6-5 TGTGCCAGCGGGGGGTCGTGGAATTCACCCCTCCACTTT CASGGSWNSPLHF
TRBJ1-3 . few TRBV13 TGTGCCAGCAGCTTAGCCCTGGACCGGGGGTACTCTGGAAACACCATATATTTT CASSLALDRGYSGNTIYF
TRBJ1-1 . . TRBV6-6 TGTGCCAGCAGTAACGAGGGGGATGGCACTGAAGCTTTCTTT CASSNEGDGTEAFF
TRBJ2-7 TRBD1 . TRBV18 TGTGCCAGCTCACCTGGACAGGGTCTCAACGAGCAGTACTTC CASSPGQGLNEQYF
TRBJ1-2 . . TRBV29-1 TGCAGCGTTGAATCGCTGGGAGGGTTTGGCTACACCTTC CSVESLGGFGYTF
TRBJ2-7 . few TRBV7-9 TGTGCCAGCAGCTCTACCCTTATACTCTACGAGCAGTACTTC CASSSTLILYEQYF
TRBJ1-3 . . TRBV6-5 TGTGCCAGCACTCCCGGGATGGCATCTGGAAACACCATATATTTT CASTPGMASGNTIYF
TRBJ1-5 . . TRBV28 TGTGCCAGCAGTTTTCGACAGGATCGGAATCAGCCCCAGCATTTT CASSFRQDRNQPQHF
TRBJ2-7 . . TRBV29-1 TGCAGCGTCGGAGGGACCTACGAGCAGTACTTC CSVGGTYEQYF
TRBJ2-3 TRBD2 . TRBV6-1 TGTGCCAGCAAACTCCTGACTAGCTCAGATACGCAGTATTTT CASKLLTSSDTQYF
TRBJ1-5 TRBD1 . TRBV5-1 TGCGCCAGCAGCTTAGGACAGGGGGGCGATAGCAATCAGCCCCAGCATTTT CASSLGQGGDSNQPQHF
TRBJ1-2 . . TRBV7-9 TGTGCCAGCAGCTTTTTACACGAAAACTATGGCTACACCTTC CASSFLHENYGYTF
TRBJ2-7 . . TRBV5-1 TGCGCCAGCAGCAGGAGGAGGCAGCCGTCTGACCCTTTTTCCTACGAGCAGTACTTC CASSRRRQPSDPFSYEQYF
TRBJ1-3 . . TRBV25-1 TGTGCCAGCCGGCCGGGGGCTGGAAACACCATATATTTT CASRPGAGNTIYF
TRBJ1-4 . . TRBV9 TGTGCCAGCAGCGCGGGGGGCTGGAGTGAAAAACTGTTTTTT CASSAGGWSEKLFF
TRBJ2-3 TRBD2 . TRBV13 TGTGCCAGCAGCTGGAGACTAGCGGGGTTAGCTAGCACAGATACGCAGTATTTT CASSWRLAGLASTDTQYF
TRBJ1-2 . . TRBV6-5 TGTGCCAGCAGTCCCCAGGGGAGTCGCGGCTACACCTTC CASSPQGSRGYTF
TRBJ1-1 TRBD1 . TRBV28 TGTGCCAGCACTCCGACAGGGGAGGGTAGGAACACTGAAGCTTTCTTT CASTPTGEGRNTEAFF
TRBJ2-7 TRBD1 few TRBV19 TGTGCCAGTAGTACGGACAGGGGGACCTACGAGCAGTACTTC CASSTDRGTYEQYF
TRBJ1-1 TRBD1 . TRBV13 TGTGCCAGCAGCTTGGGACAGGCCTACACTGAAGCTTTCTTT CASSLGQAYTEAFF
TRBJ2-7 . few TRBV6-5 TGTGCCAGCACCAAGAGGGAAGGTAACGAGCAGTACTTC CASTKREGNEQYF
TRBJ2-5 TRBD2 . TRBV5-1 TGCGCCAGCAGCTTGGCCGGGAGGGGGGAGACCCAGTACTTC CASSLAGRGETQYF
TRBJ2-7 . once TRBV9 TGTGCCAGCAGCGTAGACGGGGGTGATTGGGACGAGCAGTACTTC CASSVDGGDWDEQYF
TRBJ1-1 . . TRBV4-3 TGCGCCAGCAGCCAAGGGGCCGTTCGGGGGGCCGGAGCTTTCTTT CASSQGAVRGAGAFF
TRBJ2-1 TRBD2 . TRBV19 TGTGCCAGTAGTATAGAACTAGCGGGGTACAATGAGCAGTTCTTC CASSIELAGYNEQFF